Listed here are 30 T cell receptor beta chains from one sample, sequenced in a study of low-dose radiotherapy and immunotherapy resistance in tumors. Time point defined: after trial treatment. Treatment in this sample: LDRT plus nivolumab, ipilimumab, low-dose cyclophosphamide and aspirin (RACIN trial). Priming of first-strand cDNA relied on TRAV- and TRBV-specific primers (covering alpha and beta chains). A constant-region primer paired with the V-primer adapter amplified TCRs over 20 PCR cycles. TCRdb analysed the reads with MiXCR anew, one entry per CDR3 protein. Of 65,000 to 85,000 distinct CDR3 sequences listed, 17% were seen once; the top ten hold approximately 1.5%. Sample: PBMCs, taken after low-dose radiotherapy plus immunotherapy. These receptors all stem from a male donor with prostate cancer.

This chain links TRBV25-1 with TRBJ2-5; no definite D call. CDR1 MGHDK and CDR2 SYGVNS come from the germline V gene. There are 11 residues in the CDR3. Trimming cost V 0 bases and J 5 bases, with 1 base left between them. The CDR3 region is CASSEYETQYF. The CDR3 DNA follows: TGTGCCAGCAGTGAATATGAGACCCAGTACTTC.

Concerning this clonotype: This likely came from a read error, as a far larger clone is one base away. The chain carries TRBV7-3 and TRBJ2-5; no definite D call. The CDR3 is made up of 13 amino acids. Trimming took off 5 bases at V and 11 bases at J, with 18 bases between the two ends. The germline V gene encodes CDR1 SGHTA and CDR2 FQGTGA. The CDR3 here is CASSLDQQNEQYF. CDR3 sequence (DNA): TGTGCCAGCAGCCTCGACCAGCAGAATGAGCAGTACTTC.

This clonotype showed up many times. V gene TRBV28 combines with J gene TRBJ2-7; D might be TRBD1 (5 bases). The CDR3 length is 14 residues. CDR1 MDHEN and CDR2 SYDVKM come from the germline V gene. Trimming cost V 2 bases and J 7 bases, with 15 bases left between them. The CDR3 here is CASSLGQDEGEQYF. The CDR3, as DNA: TGTGCCAGCAGTTTAGGACAAGACGAAGGGGAGCAGTACTTC.

This chain links TRBV6-8 with TRBJ2-5; D is possibly TRBD2 (6 bases). The CDR3 runs 14 residues. Germline V gene data show CDR1 as MNHGY and CDR2 as SAAAGT. The ends were cut back, 5 bases at V and 5 bases at J, with 15 bases in the middle. The CDR3 loop reads CASSPGLSPETQYF. The CDR3 region has the DNA TGTGCCAGCAGTCCCGGACTATCCCCGGAGACCCAGTACTTC.

This clonotype was counted ten times or more. The chain couples TRBV20-1 to TRBJ2-3; TRBD2 matches 11 bases. Per germline, CDR1 DFQATT and CDR2 SNEGSKA (reference sequence). Trimming took 1 base from V and 5 from J; bases not matched to a gene: 14. This CDR3 region has 18 residues. The CDR3: CSARAGLADASGVDTQYF. The CDR3 DNA sequence: TGCAGTGCTAGAGCGGGACTAGCGGACGCATCTGGGGTAGATACGCAGTATTTT.

Comments on this clonotype: This is likely an artifact of a read error, given a far larger clone one base away. The chain employs TRBV6-8 and TRBJ2-3; TRBD2 aligns across 14 bases. The CDR3 sequence is 14 residues long. V dropped 8 bases and J dropped 5; count of bases not matched to a gene: 3. Looked up from germline, CDR1 is MNHGY and CDR2 is SAAAGT. In DNA form, the CDR3 reads TGTGCCAGCGGGACTAGCGGGAGTCAAGATACGCAGTATTTT. Encoded protein: CASGTSGSQDTQYF.

This clonotype was detected ten times or more. This rearrangement joins TRBV20-1 to TRBJ2-1; D not resolved. CDR1 and CDR2 from the germline V gene are DFQATT and SNEGSKA (reference sequence). The V end lost 4 bases, the J end lost 5 bases, and 9 bases lay between the germline ends. This CDR3 is built from 12 residues. The CDR3 DNA is TGCAGTGCTAATTGGCGGAACAATGAGCAGTTCTTC. Translation: CSANWRNNEQFF.

The sample holds many counts of this clonotype. The V gene is TRBV7-3, the J gene TRBJ2-2, with 8 bases fitting TRBD2. From germline, CDR1 is SGHTA and CDR2 FQGTGA. This CDR3 contains 16 residues. J lost 1 base, V lost 2 bases, and 3 bases had no gene match. DNA of the CDR3: TGTGCCAGCAGCTTACGGGAGGGCCGGAACACCGGGGAGCTGTTTTTT. Protein sequence: CASSLREGRNTGELFF. The variable domain in full, with the rest retrieved from reference TRBV7-3 and TRBJ2-2, is GAGVSQTPSNKVTEKGKYVELRCDPISGHTALYWYRQSLGQGPEFLIYFQGTGAADDSGLPNDRFFAVRPEGSVSTLKIQRTERGDSAVYLCASSLREGRNTGELFFGEGSRLTVL.

The V gene is TRBV28, the J gene TRBJ2-7; 7 bases align to TRBD1. The junction had 9 bases not matched to a gene; V was cut back by 10 bases and J by 3 bases. The CDR3 loop spans 13 amino acids. From germline, CDR1 is MDHEN and CDR2 SYDVKM. The CDR3 sequence is CAIPSGQYYEQYF. The CDR3 nucleotides are TGTGCCATTCCTTCGGGACAGTACTACGAGCAGTACTTC.

The sample holds many counts of this clonotype. This CDR3 is CASSTRQGGRGPQHF. CDR3 DNA sequence: TGTGCCAGCAGTACAAGACAGGGAGGGCGTGGGCCCCAGCATTTT. The V and J genes are TRBV12-3 or TRBV12-4 and TRBJ1-5, with 7 bases lining up with TRBD1. J lost 9 bases, V lost 5 bases, and 13 bases had no gene match. CDR3 length equals 15 residues.

This clonotype was detected many times. The rearrangement uses TRBV6-5 and TRBJ2-7; 11 bases agree with TRBD2. Germline V gene data show CDR1 as MNHEY and CDR2 as SVGAGI. Unmatched junction bases numbered 10, after V lost 8 bases and J lost 4 bases. The CDR3 is made up of 15 amino acids. This CDR3 is CASCRVAGGGYEQYF. The CDR3 DNA reads as TGTGCCAGCTGCAGGGTAGCGGGGGGGGGTTACGAGCAGTACTTC.

The chain recombines TRBV20-1 with TRBJ2-1; possibly TRBD1 or TRBD2 for D (5 bases each). The CDR3 totals 16 residues. Germline loops: CDR1 DFQATT, CDR2 SNEGSKA (reference sequence). The V end was cut by 5 bases, the J end by 0 bases, with 17 bases between. CDR3 bases: TGCAGTGCTGGACCCCTGAGGGGCCGCTCCTACAATGAGCAGTTCTTC. Translation gives CSAGPLRGRSYNEQFF.

Ten or more counts support this clonotype. V usage is TRBV7-2 and J usage is TRBJ2-2; D is unclear. Germline lookup yields CDR1 SGHTA and CDR2 FQGNSA. With 2 bases removed from V and 0 bases from J, the gap between germline ends came to 4 bases. CDR3 length: 14 amino acids. The CDR3 DNA is TGTGCCAGCAGCTTACAACCGAACACCGGGGAGCTGTTTTTT. It yields the protein CASSLQPNTGELFF.

At least ten counts were recorded for this clonotype. The CDR3 nucleotides are TGTGCCATCAGTGCCGGGGCAGGGGGCGATGAGCAGTACTTC. Protein sequence: CAISAGAGGDEQYF. The genes are TRBV10-3 and TRBJ2-7, with 8 bases lining up with TRBD1. Losses at the gene ends were 4 bases for V and 7 bases for J; bases not matched to a gene: 9. CDR1 and CDR2 from the germline V gene are ENHRY and SYGVKD. The CDR3 is 14 amino acids.

The sample holds a few counts of this clonotype. CDR3 bases: TGTGCCAGCAGCCAAGGGCGGGTAGGGAACAATGAGCAGTTCTTC. Protein product: CASSQGRVGNNEQFF. The rearrangement joins TRBV7-6 to TRBJ2-1, with a possible D match to TRBD2 (5 bases). CDR1 and CDR2 from the germline V gene are SGHVS and FNYEAQ. This CDR3 region has 15 residues. Trimming took 5 bases from V and 5 from J, leaving 16 bases between them. Combining the CDR3 with reference TRBV7-6 and TRBJ2-1 gives the whole variable domain GAGVSQSPRYKVTKRGQDVALRCDPISGHVSLYWYRQALGQGPEFLTYFNYEAQQDKSGLPNDRFSAERPEGSISTLTIQRTEQRDSAMYRCASSQGRVGNNEQFFGPGTRLTVL.

There are many counts of this clonotype. The V and J genes are TRBV29-1 and TRBJ1-2; D is undetermined. The CDR3 is 10 residues long. Germline V lookup: CDR1 SQVTM, CDR2 ANQGSEA. Trimming shortened V by 3 bases and J by 8 bases, and 7 bases separated the two germline ends. CDR3 amino acids: CSVDSDGYTF. DNA of the CDR3: TGCAGCGTTGATAGTGACGGCTACACCTTC.

Concerning this clonotype itself: This likely came from a read error, as a far larger clone is one base away. The gene calls are TRBV21-1 and TRBJ2-1; the D call in the table, TRBD1, was not verified against the DNA. TRBV21-1 corresponds to a pseudogene. The CDR3 is made up of 16 amino acids. As DNA, the CDR3 is TGTGCCAGCAGCCTGATTCCGGGACAAAGTACCTACGAGCAGTTCTTC. This gives the protein CASSLIPGQSTYEQFF.

A few counts support this clonotype. Only one base separates this from a far larger clonotype, so it likely reflects a read error. The chain is built from TRBV4-1 and TRBJ2-1, with no clear D. Germline CDR1 reads MGHRA; CDR2 reads YSYEKL. This CDR3 has 13 residues. V was pared by 2 bases and J by 8 bases, with 10 bases between. In DNA form, the CDR3 reads TGCGCCAGCAGCCAACGGATATCCGATGAGCAGTTCTTC. This encodes CASSQRISDEQFF.

On this clonotype: This sequence is one base from a far larger clone and is likely a read error. The rearrangement joins TRBV5-6 to TRBJ2-1; D is unclear. The CDR3 covers 13 residues. Germline V CDR1 and CDR2: SGHDT, YYEEEE. V was clipped by 0 bases and J by 10 bases, with 11 bases between them. CDR3 in amino acids: CASSLEAHYEQFF. The CDR3 region has the DNA TGTGCCAGCAGCTTGGAGGCACATTACGAGCAGTTCTTC. Looking up the rest from reference TRBV5-6 and TRBJ2-1 gives the full variable domain: DAGVTQSPTHLIKTRGQQVTLRCSPKSGHDTVSWYQQALGQGPQFIFQYYEEEERQRGNFPDRFSGHQFPNYSSELNVNALLLGDSALYLCASSLEAHYEQFFGPGTRLTVL.

This clonotype came up many times. The CDR3: CASSPGRHSKAFSYNEQFF. The CDR3 nucleotides are TGTGCCAGCAGTCCAGGACGACACTCGAAAGCCTTCTCCTACAATGAGCAGTTCTTC. This chain connects TRBV28 to TRBJ2-1, with D unclear. This CDR3 is built from 19 residues. CDR1 and CDR2 (germline): MDHEN, SYDVKM. V was clipped by 5 bases and J by 0 bases, with 23 bases between them.

This clonotype was observed at least ten times. The chain employs TRBV2 and TRBJ2-2; TRBD2 matches at 11 bases. CDR1 and CDR2 (germline): SNHLY, FYNNEI. The CDR3 runs to 16 residues. Trimming removed 5 bases from V and 0 bases from J; junction bases left unmatched: 2. This CDR3 is CASSLSGRANTGELFF. The CDR3 DNA follows: TGTGCCAGCAGTCTTAGCGGGAGGGCGAACACCGGGGAGCTGTTTTTT.

Ten or more counts support this clonotype. This chain links TRBV29-1 with TRBJ2-2, with 9 bases that match TRBD2. Germline V lookup: CDR1 SQVTM, CDR2 ANQGSEA. Unmatched junction bases numbered 0, after V lost 4 bases and J lost 0 bases. This CDR3 region has 14 residues. DNA for the CDR3: TGCAGCGTTGGACTAGCGGCGAACACCGGGGAGCTGTTTTTT. It encodes CSVGLAANTGELFF.

Many counts were recorded for this clonotype. The rearrangement links TRBV29-1 to TRBJ1-2; D may be TRBD1 (6 bases). The V end lost 3 bases, the J end lost 4 bases, and 12 bases lay between the germline ends. The CDR3 contains 13 residues. Germline V gene data show CDR1 as SQVTM and CDR2 as ANQGSEA. The CDR3 region is CSVDTGSTYGYTF. The DNA for the CDR3 is TGCAGCGTTGATACAGGGTCTACCTATGGCTACACCTTC. The full variable domain, rest sourced from reference TRBV29-1 and TRBJ1-2, is SAVISQKPSRDICQRGTSLTIQCQVDSQVTMMFWYRQQPGQSLTLIATANQGSEATYESGFVIDKFPISRPNLTFSTLTVSNMSPEDSSIYLCSVDTGSTYGYTFGSGTRLTVV.

The chain joins TRBV10-3 to TRBJ2-7; D perhaps matches TRBD2 (7 bases). Germline V gene sequence: CDR1 ENHRY, CDR2 SYGVKD. There are 14 residues in the CDR3. The V end lost 7 bases, the J end lost 4 bases, and 17 bases lay between the germline ends. The CDR3 nucleotides read TGTGCCATCATTGCCAGGGGAGGGTCGTACGAGCAGTACTTC. Its translation is CAIIARGGSYEQYF.

In this sample, this clonotype turned up many times. The genes are TRBV30 and TRBJ2-1, with a possible D match to TRBD2 (6 bases). V was shortened by 1 base and J by 4 bases, with 11 bases between the two germline ends. CDR3 length equals 14 residues. Germline CDR1 reads GTSNPN; CDR2 reads SVGIG (reference sequence). The CDR3, as DNA: TGTGCCTGGAGTGGGCTAGCGACTTACAATGAGCAGTTCTTC. Protein sequence: CAWSGLATYNEQFF.

The rearrangement links TRBV7-9 to TRBJ2-3; 7 nucleotides align to TRBD1. Trimming cost V 6 bases and J 11 bases; bases outside gene matches: 8. The CDR3 totals 12 residues. The germline V gene encodes CDR1 SEHNR and CDR2 FQNEAQ (reference sequence). CDR3 coding DNA: TGTGCCAGCAGTCCAATGGGACAGAGGCAGTATTTT. Protein product: CASSPMGQRQYF. Full variable domain (outside the CDR3, taken from reference TRBV7-9 and TRBJ2-3): DTGVSQNPRHKITKRGQNVTFRCDPISEHNRLYWYRQTLGQGPEFLTYFQNEAQLEKSRLLSDRFSAERPKGSFSTLEIQRTEQGDSAMYLCASSPMGQRQYFGPGTRLTVL.

Ten or more counts support this clonotype. The chain uses TRBV12-3 or TRBV12-4 and TRBJ2-1; TRBD1 matches at 7 bases. CDR3 size: 14 residues. Losses at the gene ends were 8 bases for V and 0 bases for J; bases not matched to a gene: 4. CDR3 coding DNA: TGTGCCAGCGCACAGGGGAGCTCCTACAATGAGCAGTTCTTC. Amino acids: CASAQGSSYNEQFF.

This sequence joins TRBV2 and TRBJ2-5; maybe TRBD1 (5 bases). Trimming pared 11 bases from V and 2 bases from J, leaving 15 bases between. The CDR3 extends over 13 amino acids. Looked up from germline, CDR1 is SNHLY and CDR2 is FYNNEI. CDR3 sequence reads: CAVGQGLQETQYF. The CDR3 nucleotides read TGTGCCGTTGGGCAGGGCTTACAAGAGACCCAGTACTTC.

This clonotype was seen repeatedly, ten times or more. The chain has TRBV7-9 and TRBJ2-7; perhaps D is TRBD1 or TRBD2 (5 bases each). V was shortened by 9 bases and J by 6 bases, with 12 bases between the two germline ends. Per the germline V gene, CDR1 is SEHNR and CDR2 is FQNEAQ (reference sequence). This CDR3 spans 11 amino acids. CDR3 in amino acids: CASGGSGEQYF. CDR3 bases: TGTGCCAGTGGGGGATCTGGCGAGCAGTACTTC.

Concerning this clonotype: It is likely a read error: a sequence one base away is far more abundant. The chain recombines TRBV27 with TRBJ2-7; TRBD1 agrees at 8 bases. This CDR3 region has 17 residues. Germline CDR1 reads MNHEY; CDR2 reads SMNVEV (reference sequence). Germline trimming cut 3 bases from V and 7 bases from J; bases unmatched to any gene: 17. The DNA of the CDR3 is TGTGCCAGCAGTTTCAATTCAGTGACAGGGGACAACAATGAGCAGTACTTC. This translates into CASSFNSVTGDNNEQYF.